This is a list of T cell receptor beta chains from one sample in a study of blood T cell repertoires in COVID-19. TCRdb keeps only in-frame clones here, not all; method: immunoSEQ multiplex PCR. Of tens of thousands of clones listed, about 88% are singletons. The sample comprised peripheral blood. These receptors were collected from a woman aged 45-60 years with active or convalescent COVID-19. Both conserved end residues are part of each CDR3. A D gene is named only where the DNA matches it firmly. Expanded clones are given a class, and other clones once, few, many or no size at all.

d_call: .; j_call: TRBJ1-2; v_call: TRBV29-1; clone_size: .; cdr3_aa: CSVDGVDGYTF; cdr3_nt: TGCAGCGTTGACGGGGTGGATGGCTACACCTTC
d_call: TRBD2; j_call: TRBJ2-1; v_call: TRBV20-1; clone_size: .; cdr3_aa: CSASRATSGTNEQFF; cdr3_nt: TGCAGTGCTAGTCGGGCGACTAGCGGGACCAATGAGCAGTTCTTC
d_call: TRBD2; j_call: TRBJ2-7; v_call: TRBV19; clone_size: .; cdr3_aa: CASRGLTSGGVVYEQYF; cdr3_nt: TGTGCCAGTAGAGGATTGACTAGCGGGGGGGTCGTCTACGAGCAGTACTTC
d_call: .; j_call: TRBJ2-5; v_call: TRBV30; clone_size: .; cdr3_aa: CAWSVRGQETQYF; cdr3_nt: TGTGCCTGGAGTGTCAGGGGACAAGAGACCCAGTACTTC
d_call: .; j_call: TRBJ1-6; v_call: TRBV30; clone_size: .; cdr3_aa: CAWNRDSPLHF; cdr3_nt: TGTGCCTGGAACAGGGACTCACCCCTCCACTTT
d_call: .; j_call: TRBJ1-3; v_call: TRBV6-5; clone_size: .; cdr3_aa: CASRVSSGNTIYF; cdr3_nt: TGTGCCAGCCGCGTAAGCTCCGGAAACACCATATATTTT
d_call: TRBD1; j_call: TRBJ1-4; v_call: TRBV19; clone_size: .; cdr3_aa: CASTSTGTEKLFF; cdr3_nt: TGTGCCAGTACCTCGACAGGGACTGAAAAACTGTTTTTT
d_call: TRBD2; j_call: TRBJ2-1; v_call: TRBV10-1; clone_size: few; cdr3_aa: CASSEGVAGHNEQFF; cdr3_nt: TGCGCCAGCAGTGAGGGGGTAGCGGGGCACAATGAGCAGTTCTTC
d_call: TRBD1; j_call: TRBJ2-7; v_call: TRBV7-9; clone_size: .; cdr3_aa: CASSQGQGAYEQYF; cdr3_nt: TGTGCCAGCAGCCAGGGACAGGGAGCCTACGAGCAGTACTTC
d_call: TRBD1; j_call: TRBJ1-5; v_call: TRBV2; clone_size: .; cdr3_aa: CASMGQGIQPQHF; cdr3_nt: TGTGCCAGCATGGGACAGGGGATTCAGCCCCAGCATTTT
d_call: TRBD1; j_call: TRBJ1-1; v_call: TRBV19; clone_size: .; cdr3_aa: CASSIDWDRGTEAFF; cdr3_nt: TGTGCCAGTAGTATCGATTGGGACAGGGGGACTGAAGCTTTCTTT
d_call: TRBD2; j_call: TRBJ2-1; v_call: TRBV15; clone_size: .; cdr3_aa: CATSRDSTSGRSNEQFF; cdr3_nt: TGTGCCACCAGCAGAGATTCAACTAGCGGGAGGTCAAATGAGCAGTTCTTC
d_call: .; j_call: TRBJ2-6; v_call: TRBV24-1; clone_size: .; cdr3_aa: CATSDLLQGTPLSGANVLTF; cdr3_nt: TGTGCCACCAGTGATTTGCTCCAGGGGACCCCGCTCTCTGGGGCCAACGTCCTGACTTTC
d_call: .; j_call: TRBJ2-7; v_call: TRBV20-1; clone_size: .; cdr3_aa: CSASFLVLLGRASSYEQYF; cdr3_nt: TGCAGTGCTAGTTTTCTCGTCCTCCTAGGCAGGGCGAGCTCCTACGAGCAGTACTTC
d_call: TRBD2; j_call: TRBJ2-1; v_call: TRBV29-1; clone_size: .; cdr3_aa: CSVDREGVYNEQFF; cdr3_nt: TGCAGCGTAGACCGGGAGGGAGTCTACAATGAGCAGTTCTTC
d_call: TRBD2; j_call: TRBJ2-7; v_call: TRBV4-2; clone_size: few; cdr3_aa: CASSSTSGEYEQYF; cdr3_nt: TGTGCCAGCAGCTCGACTAGCGGGGAGTACGAGCAGTACTTC
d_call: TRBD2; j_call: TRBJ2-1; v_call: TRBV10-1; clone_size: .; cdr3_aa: CASSQTGTSGPSPYNEQFF; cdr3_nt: TGCGCCAGCAGTCAAACCGGGACTAGCGGACCGAGCCCCTACAATGAGCAGTTCTTC
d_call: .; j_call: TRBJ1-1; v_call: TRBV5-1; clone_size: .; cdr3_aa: CASSFGTEAFF; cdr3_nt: TGCGCCAGCAGCTTCGGGACTGAAGCTTTCTTT
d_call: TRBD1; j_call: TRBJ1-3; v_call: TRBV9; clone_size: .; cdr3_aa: CASGPGQAGNTIYF; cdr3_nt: TGTGCCAGCGGACCGGGACAGGCCGGAAACACCATATATTTT
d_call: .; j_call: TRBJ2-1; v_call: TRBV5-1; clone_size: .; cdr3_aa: CASSSGTQIYNEQFF; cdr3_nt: TGCGCCAGCAGCTCGGGAACCCAGATCTACAATGAGCAGTTCTTC